This is a list of T cell receptor beta chains from one sample in a study of T-cell reconstitution after alpha-beta-depleted transplantation in children. TCRdb redid the calling of the PCR reads with MiXCR, one entry per CDR3 protein. The sample shows 500,000 to 650,000 distinct CDR3 sequences, under 15% of them seen only once. The input for sequencing was PBMCs, mostly from graft donor cells, taken 360 days after TCRalphabeta/CD19-depleted stem cell transplant. The receptors were gathered from a male patient younger than 18 who had a stem cell transplant for acute myeloid leukemia, so the T cells may come from the graft donor. CDR3s include the opening cysteine and the closing phenylalanine or tryptophan. D genes are given only for firm matches. Rows may omit the clone size; those that give it use once, few, many or a size class.

j_call d_call clone_size v_call cdr3_aa cdr3_nt
TRBJ2-7 - few TRBV4-2 CASSQADGIYEQYF TGTGCCAGCAGCCAAGCGGACGGGATCTACGAGCAGTACTTC
TRBJ2-2 - few TRBV11-3 CASSRKNTGELFF TGTGCCAGCAGCCGAAAGAACACCGGGGAGCTGTTTTTT
TRBJ2-3 TRBD2 few TRBV5-4 CASSSLAGARDTQYF TGTGCCAGCAGCTCGTTAGCGGGAGCGAGGGATACGCAGTATTTT
TRBJ2-2 - once TRBV5-1 CASSSLTMDHLNTGELFF TGCGCCAGCAGCTCCCTCACCATGGACCATTTAAACACCGGGGAGCTGTTTTTT
TRBJ1-1 - many TRBV28 CASRAPLRNTEAFF TGTGCCAGCAGGGCCCCGTTACGGAACACTGAAGCTTTCTTT
TRBJ2-3 - - TRBV4-3 CASSQVVYPSTDTQYF TGCGCCAGCAGCCAAGTGGTTTATCCTAGCACAGATACGCAGTATTTT
TRBJ2-7 - - TRBV18 CASSAINSGTHSYEQYF TGTGCCAGCTCAGCAATAAATTCCGGGACCCACTCCTACGAGCAGTACTTC
TRBJ2-7 - many TRBV12-3/TRBV12-4 CASSLVADYEQYF TGTGCCAGCAGTTTGGTGGCGGACTACGAGCAGTACTTC
TRBJ2-4 - many TRBV12-3/TRBV12-4 CASNPLGATNIQYF TGTGCCAGCAACCCTCTCGGGGCTACAAACATTCAGTACTTC
TRBJ2-1 TRBD2 many TRBV20-1 CSADRTPAGVKDEQFF TGCAGTGCTGACCGGACCCCAGCGGGAGTAAAGGATGAGCAGTTCTTC
TRBJ2-5 TRBD1 many TRBV5-1 CASSFRDRGETQYF TGCGCCAGCAGCTTCCGGGACAGGGGGGAGACCCAGTACTTC
TRBJ1-6 TRBD1 - TRBV20-1 CSAARGLGNSPLHF TGCAGTGCTGCCAGGGGGCTGGGGAATTCACCCCTCCACTTT
TRBJ2-5 - many TRBV29-1 CSVGRQQETQYF TGCAGCGTTGGTCGCCAACAAGAGACCCAGTACTTC
TRBJ2-5 TRBD2 - TRBV7-3 CASSPLPGGEATQYF TGTGCCAGCAGCCCCCTCCCGGGGGGTGAAGCGACCCAGTACTTC
TRBJ2-2 - many TRBV9 CASSVPVNTGELFF TGTGCCAGCAGCGTACCGGTGAACACCGGGGAGCTGTTTTTT
TRBJ2-1 TRBD1 many TRBV18 CASSADRDRGYNEQFF TGTGCCAGCTCAGCGGACCGGGACAGGGGTTACAATGAGCAGTTCTTC
TRBJ2-7 - few TRBV20-1 CSAGDTYEQYF TGCAGTGCCGGGGACACCTACGAGCAGTACTTC
TRBJ2-1 TRBD2 - TRBV10-3 CAARGGGTYNEQFF TGTGCCGCAAGGGGCGGGGGGACCTACAATGAGCAGTTCTTC
TRBJ2-1 - many TRBV29-1 CSVGPRRPDYNEQFF TGCAGCGTCGGCCCCCGGAGGCCCGACTACAATGAGCAGTTCTTC
TRBJ1-2 - - TRBV25-1 CASSEWAGQTNYGYTF TGTGCCAGCAGTGAATGGGCAGGACAGACTAACTATGGCTACACCTTC
TRBJ2-1 TRBD1 - TRBV10-3 CAVWDRGTYNEQFF TGTGCCGTATGGGACAGGGGAACCTACAATGAGCAGTTCTTC
TRBJ1-1 TRBD1 few TRBV9 CASSVGSRGWEAFF TGTGCCAGCAGCGTAGGCTCCAGGGGGTGGGAAGCTTTCTTT
TRBJ2-7 - few TRBV18 CASSPDLARALNEQYF TGTGCCAGCTCACCGGACTTAGCGAGGGCGTTGAACGAGCAGTACTTC
TRBJ2-2 TRBD2 few TRBV20-1 CSATRGALTGELFF TGCAGTGCTACGCGGGGGGCCCTCACCGGGGAGCTGTTTTTT
TRBJ1-5 - - TRBV24-1 CATSDLTGPLNSNQPQHF TGTGCCACCAGTGATTTAACGGGACCCCTGAATAGCAATCAGCCCCAGCATTTT
TRBJ2-7 TRBD1 many TRBV5-6 CASSHTPGTGYFEQYF TGTGCCAGCAGCCACACTCCCGGGACAGGCTACTTCGAGCAGTACTTC
TRBJ2-1 - - TRBV9 CASSVELSYNEQFF TGTGCCAGCAGCGTAGAGTTATCCTACAATGAGCAGTTCTTC
TRBJ2-7 - many TRBV20-1 CSAREEAGGLFYEQYF TGCAGTGCTAGAGAGGAGGCAGGGGGGTTGTTTTACGAGCAGTACTTC